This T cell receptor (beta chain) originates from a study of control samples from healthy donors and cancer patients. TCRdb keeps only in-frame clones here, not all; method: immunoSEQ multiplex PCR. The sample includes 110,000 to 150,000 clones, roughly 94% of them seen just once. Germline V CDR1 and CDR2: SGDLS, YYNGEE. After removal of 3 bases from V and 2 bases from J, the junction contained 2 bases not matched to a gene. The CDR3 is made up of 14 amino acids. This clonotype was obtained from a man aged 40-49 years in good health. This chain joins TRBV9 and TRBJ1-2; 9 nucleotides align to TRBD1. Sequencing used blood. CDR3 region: CASSGTGENYGYTF. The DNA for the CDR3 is TGTGCCAGCAGCGGGACAGGGGAGAACTATGGCTACACCTTC.